This T cell receptor (beta chain) was captured by sequencing in a study of T cell responses to AZD1222 COVID-19 vaccine. Regarding the study as a whole: An increase in Spike-specific TCR breadth and depth was observed after two AZD1222 doses. The donor group comprised mostly white British people and more females; the analysis possibly underestimated clonal diversity. Repertoire sampling was restricted to post-peak T cell response timepoints.

Libraries were prepared by immunoSEQ multiplex PCR; TCRdb keeps only in-frame clonotypes and omits some of them. Among under 200,000 clones listed, about 90% were seen once. Points on this clone: What it binds is unknown.

The length of the CDR3 is 15 residues. J gave up 7 bases and V 2 bases, and 6 bases lay outside the gene matches. Germline-derived CDR1 and CDR2 are ENHRY and SYGVKD. This TCR was sampled from an adult in good health. The chain combines TRBV10-3 with TRBJ1-4, with 8 bases fitting TRBD1. The sequenced sample was peripheral blood, obtained on day 0 of MenACWY control vaccination. CDR3 sequence: CAISEPDRGSEKLFF. DNA for the CDR3: TGTGCCATCAGTGAGCCTGACAGGGGAAGTGAAAAACTGTTTTTT.